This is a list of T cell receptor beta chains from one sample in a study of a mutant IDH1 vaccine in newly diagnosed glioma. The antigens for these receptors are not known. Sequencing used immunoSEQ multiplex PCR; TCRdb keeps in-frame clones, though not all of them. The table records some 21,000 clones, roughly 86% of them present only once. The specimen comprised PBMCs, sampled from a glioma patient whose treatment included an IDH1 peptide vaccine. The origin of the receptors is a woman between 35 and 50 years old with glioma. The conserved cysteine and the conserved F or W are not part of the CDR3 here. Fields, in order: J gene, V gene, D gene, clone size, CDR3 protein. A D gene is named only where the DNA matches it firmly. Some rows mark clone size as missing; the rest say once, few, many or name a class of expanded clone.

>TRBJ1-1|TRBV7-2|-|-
ASSFTRVNTEAF
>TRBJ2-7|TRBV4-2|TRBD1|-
ASSQGGQGTYEQY
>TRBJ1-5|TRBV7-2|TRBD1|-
ASGGQGSGNQPQH
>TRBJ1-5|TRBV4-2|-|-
ASSQVGRSNQPQH
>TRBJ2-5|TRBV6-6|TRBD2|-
ASSDSGGQETQY
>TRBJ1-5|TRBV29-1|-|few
SVGFRNQPQH
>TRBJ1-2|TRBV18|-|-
ASSPYKSLNYGYT
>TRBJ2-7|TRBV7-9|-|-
ASSLGSGLPSYEQY
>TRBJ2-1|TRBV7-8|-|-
ASSWGGANEQF
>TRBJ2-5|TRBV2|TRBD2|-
ASSWTRQETQY
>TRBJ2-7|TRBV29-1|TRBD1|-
SATPGQGNYEQY
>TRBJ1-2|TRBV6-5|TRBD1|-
ASSYSGTGVNYGYT
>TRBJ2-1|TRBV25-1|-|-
ARRNEQF
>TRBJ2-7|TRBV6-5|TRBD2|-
ASSYWAGGPYEQY
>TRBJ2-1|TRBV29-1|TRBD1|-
SVVRQGNYNEQF
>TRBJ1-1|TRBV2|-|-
ASSEAPDHTEAF
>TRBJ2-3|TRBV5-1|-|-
ASAPGGRTDTQY
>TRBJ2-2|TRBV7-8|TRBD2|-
ASSLGGGSGGRTGELF
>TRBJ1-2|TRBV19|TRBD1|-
ASSRRGDRGNYGYT
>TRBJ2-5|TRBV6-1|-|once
ASSEAGPQETQY
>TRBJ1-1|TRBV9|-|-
ASSVDGGRGGINTEAF
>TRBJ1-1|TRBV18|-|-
ASSPPAGSNTEAF
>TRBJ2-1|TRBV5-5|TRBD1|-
ASSLDRGNSYNEQF
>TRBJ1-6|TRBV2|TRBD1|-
ASSARGQGASNSPLH
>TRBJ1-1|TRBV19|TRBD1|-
ASSIKLQGARTEAF
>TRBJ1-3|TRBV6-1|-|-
ASTTGPGNTIY
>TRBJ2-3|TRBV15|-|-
ATSRGLPTDTQY
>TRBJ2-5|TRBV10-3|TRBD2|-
ATMGGSRQETQY
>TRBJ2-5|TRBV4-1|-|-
ASSQDWETQY
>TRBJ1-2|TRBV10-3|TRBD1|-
AIRGQEVDGYT
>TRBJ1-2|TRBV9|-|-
ASSLSTEIPRYGYT
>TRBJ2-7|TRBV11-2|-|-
ASSLDDRSYEQY
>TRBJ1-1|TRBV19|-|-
ASSIYKAGRTEAF
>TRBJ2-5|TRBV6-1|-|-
ASSPSPGRKTQY
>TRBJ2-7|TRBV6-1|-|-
ASSEMGRVSPSEQY
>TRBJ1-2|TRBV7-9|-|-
ASSFSGLEQDYGYT
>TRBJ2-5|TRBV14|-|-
ASSSGPLQETQY
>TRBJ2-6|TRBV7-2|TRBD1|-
ASSSSLGQGLSGANVLT
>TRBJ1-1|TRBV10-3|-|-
AISDVGRRDPEAF
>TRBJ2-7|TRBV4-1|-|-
ASSQEETRSYEQY
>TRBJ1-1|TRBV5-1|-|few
ASRILAQGNTEAF
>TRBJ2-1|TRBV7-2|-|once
ASSLRGVRVEDEQF
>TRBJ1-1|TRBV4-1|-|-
ASSQDGTEAF
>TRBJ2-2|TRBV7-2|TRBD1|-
ASSLAGAGGYGELF
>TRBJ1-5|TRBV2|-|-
ASSELWGNQPQH
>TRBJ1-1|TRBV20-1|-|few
SARNWFEAF
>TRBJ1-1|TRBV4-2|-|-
ASSQQMGGAFGTEAF
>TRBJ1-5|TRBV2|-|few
ASSRRENQPQH
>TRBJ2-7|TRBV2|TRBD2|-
ASRTSGTYEQY
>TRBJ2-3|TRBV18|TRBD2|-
ASSFGLAGDTDTQY
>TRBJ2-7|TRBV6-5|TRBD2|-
ASSYVAGGPSYEQY
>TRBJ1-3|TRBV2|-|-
ASRGENLSGNTIY
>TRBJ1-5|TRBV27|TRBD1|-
ASSRQGGQPQH